The rows below give T cell receptor beta chains drawn from one sample of a study of cytomegalovirus exposure and HLA in healthy donors. Assay: immunoSEQ multiplex PCR; the TCRdb copy retains only in-frame clones and omits some. The sample lists fewer than 200,000 clones, about 79% seen once, with 0.6% to 0.95% in the top ten. Material for sequencing was PBMCs. These receptors came from a female donor in good health and CMV-seronegative. Both conserved end residues are part of each CDR3. Fields, in order: D gene, J gene, CDR3 length, V gene, clone size, CDR3 DNA, CDR3 protein. A D gene is named only where the DNA matches it firmly. The size field is filled for only some rows; it gives once, few, many or a size class.

D: -; J: TRBJ2-2; length: 14; V: TRBV7-3; size: few; DNA: TGTGCCAGCAGCTTAAGTGCGGCCACCGGGGAGCTGTTTTTT; CDR3: CASSLSAATGELFF
D: -; J: TRBJ1-1; length: 12; V: TRBV7-9; size: -; DNA: TGTGCCAGCAGCTTAAATCAGGGTCTGACTTTCTTT; CDR3: CASSLNQGLTFF
D: -; J: TRBJ2-1; length: 15; V: TRBV6-6; size: -; DNA: TGTGCCAGCAGTTACCTTGGGACTCCGCACAATGAGCAGTTCTTC; CDR3: CASSYLGTPHNEQFF
D: TRBD1; J: TRBJ2-4; length: 12; V: TRBV30; size: -; DNA: TGTGCCTGGAGTGTAAAGGGGGACAGTCAGTACTTC; CDR3: CAWSVKGDSQYF
D: -; J: TRBJ1-2; length: 16; V: TRBV29-1; size: few; DNA: TGCAGCTCCCCCCTCGGGACACTCTCCCGTCGCTGCGGCTACACCTTC; CDR3: CSSPLGTLSRRCGYTF
D: -; J: TRBJ1-3; length: 19; V: TRBV7-2; size: -; DNA: TGTGCCAGCAGCTTAGCTGGGGGCCCCTCCGTTTTCTCTGGAAACACCATATATTTT; CDR3: CASSLAGGPSVFSGNTIYF
D: -; J: TRBJ2-7; length: 14; V: TRBV11-3; size: -; DNA: TGTGCCAGCAGCCCAGGGGACCACTCCTACGAGCAGTACTTC; CDR3: CASSPGDHSYEQYF
D: -; J: TRBJ2-3; length: 15; V: TRBV4-2; size: -; DNA: TGTGCCAGCAGCCAAGGGACAAGGGGCCAAGATACGCAGTATTTT; CDR3: CASSQGTRGQDTQYF
D: -; J: TRBJ2-3; length: 12; V: TRBV27; size: -; DNA: TGTGCCAGCAGTGCTACAGGGGATACGCAGTATTTT; CDR3: CASSATGDTQYF
D: TRBD1; J: TRBJ1-2; length: 12; V: TRBV28; size: once; DNA: TGTGCCAGCACCCCGACAGGGGACGGCTACACCTTC; CDR3: CASTPTGDGYTF
D: TRBD1; J: TRBJ2-3; length: 16; V: TRBV9; size: -; DNA: TGTGCCAGCAGCCCCCTGGGGACAGGGAAGGGGGATACGCAGTATTTT; CDR3: CASSPLGTGKGDTQYF
D: TRBD1; J: TRBJ1-4; length: 16; V: TRBV5-8; size: -; DNA: TGTGCCAGCAGCTTTGGGAGTGTGACAGGGGCTGAAAAACTGTTTTTT; CDR3: CASSFGSVTGAEKLFF
D: -; J: TRBJ2-7; length: 14; V: TRBV18; size: -; DNA: TGTGCCAGCTCCCAAGAAGGTGGGCGGGGAGTGCAGTACTTC; CDR3: CASSQEGGRGVQYF
D: -; J: TRBJ2-1; length: 16; V: TRBV4-3; size: -; DNA: TGCGCCAGCAGCCAAGATCTGAGCGACTCCTACAATGAGCAGTTCTTC; CDR3: CASSQDLSDSYNEQFF
D: -; J: TRBJ1-2; length: 13; V: TRBV29-1; size: -; DNA: TGCAGCGTTGGACCCGAGGGTAGCTATGGCTACACCTTC; CDR3: CSVGPEGSYGYTF
D: -; J: TRBJ1-1; length: 14; V: TRBV7-9; size: once; DNA: TGTGCCAGCAGCTTACAACAGGGGAACACTGAAGCTTTCTTT; CDR3: CASSLQQGNTEAFF
D: TRBD2; J: TRBJ2-7; length: 15; V: TRBV7-2; size: -; DNA: TGTGCCAGCAGCTTAGAGTCCAGCGGGAGCCTCGAGCAGTACTTC; CDR3: CASSLESSGSLEQYF
D: TRBD1; J: TRBJ1-1; length: 11; V: TRBV10-3; size: -; DNA: TGTGCCATCCGTATGGGGACAGCGGCTTTCTTT; CDR3: CAIRMGTAAFF
D: TRBD1; J: TRBJ2-7; length: 13; V: TRBV27; size: -; DNA: TGTGCCAGCAGTTTCCAGGGGGCCGTTAAGCAGTACTTC; CDR3: CASSFQGAVKQYF
D: -; J: TRBJ2-7; length: 16; V: TRBV5-8; size: -; DNA: TGTGCCAGCAGCTTTCCATCAGGATGGGCAACATACGAGCAGTACTTC; CDR3: CASSFPSGWATYEQYF
D: TRBD2; J: TRBJ2-2; length: 16; V: TRBV4-3; size: -; DNA: TGCGCCAGCAGCCAAGAGAGGACTAGCGGGATAGGGGAGCTGTTTTTT; CDR3: CASSQERTSGIGELFF
D: -; J: TRBJ2-3; length: 16; V: TRBV5-6; size: -; DNA: TGTGCCAGCAGCTTGGGAGCAGGGGATCTCACAGATACGCAGTATTTT; CDR3: CASSLGAGDLTDTQYF
D: TRBD2; J: TRBJ2-3; length: 15; V: TRBV7-3; size: -; DNA: TGTGCCAGCAGCTTAAGTAGCGGGAGGGGGTATACGCAGTATTTT; CDR3: CASSLSSGRGYTQYF